This passage covers 30 T cell receptor beta chains from one sample sequenced in a study of T cell responses to AZD1222 COVID-19 vaccine. Sequencing was performed with immunoSEQ multiplex PCR; in TCRdb, only in-frame clones are kept and a portion is missing. The table has about 120,000 clones, approximately 92% seen once. The starting material was peripheral blood, obtained 28 days after the second AZD1222 dose. These receptors came from an adult who received the AZD1222 COVID-19 vaccine.

The chain is built from TRBV5-1 and TRBJ1-3; 7 positions agree with TRBD1. After removal of 0 bases from V and 0 bases from J, the junction contained 3 bases not matched to a gene. Germline values: CDR1 SGHRS, CDR2 YFSETQ. The CDR3 consists of 16 residues. The chain's CDR3 is CASSLEYRGSGNTIYF. CDR3 sequence (DNA): TGCGCCAGCAGCTTGGAGTACAGGGGCTCTGGAAACACCATATATTTT.

This rearrangement joins TRBV2 to TRBJ2-7; 11 nucleotides align to TRBD2. Germline values: CDR1 SNHLY, CDR2 FYNNEI. V trimming: 7 bases; J trimming: 4 bases; junction bases outside the gene matches: 9. The CDR3 has 15 residues. The CDR3 protein is CASKQPGLAAYEQYF. The CDR3 region has the DNA TGTGCCAGCAAGCAACCGGGACTAGCGGCATACGAGCAGTACTTC.

The CDR3 protein is CAISDGGEQYF. Written as DNA, the CDR3 is TGTGCCATCAGTGATGGGGGCGAGCAGTACTTC. The rearrangement joins TRBV10-3 to TRBJ2-7; D is possibly TRBD1 or TRBD2 (5 bases each). The CDR3 consists of 11 residues. The V gene's germline CDR1 is ENHRY and CDR2 SYGVKD. V was shortened by 3 bases and J by 6 bases, with 6 bases between the two germline ends.

V gene TRBV24-1 combines with J gene TRBJ2-7, with TRBD1 identical over 8 bases. The V gene's germline CDR1 is KGHDR and CDR2 SFDVKD. The CDR3 has 15 amino acids. V shed 3 bases and J 3 bases; nucleotides not matched to a gene: 6. CDR3 nucleotide sequence: TGTGCCACCAGTGATCCGGGGACAGGCAACTACGAGCAGTACTTC. This translates into CATSDPGTGNYEQYF.

With respect to this clone: Germline is not matched at one junction end, which may reflect a read error. This chain connects TRBV5-4 to TRBJ1-6, with D possibly TRBD1 on 6 matching bases. The CDR3 length is 15 residues. The V gene's germline CDR1 is SGHNT and CDR2 YYREEE (reference sequence). DNA of the CDR3: TGTGCCAGCAGTTTGGGGGCAGCCTGGAATTCACCCCTCCACTTT. This sequence encodes CASSLGAAWNSPLHF.

The sample holds one count of this clone. The chain uses TRBV27 and TRBJ2-7; D is ambiguous. Germline V lookup: CDR1 MNHEY, CDR2 SMNVEV (reference sequence). The CDR3 runs to 13 residues. Trimming removed 6 bases at V and 3 bases at J, with 12 bases between. CDR3 in DNA: TGTGCCAGCAGGGGGTGGAGCGTCTACGAGCAGTACTTC. It translates to CASRGWSVYEQYF.

This sequence joins TRBV19 and TRBJ2-5; D is unclear. CDR3 size: 14 residues. Germline CDR1 LNHDA, CDR2 SQIVND (reference sequence). V was pared by 6 bases and J by 3 bases, with 14 bases between. In nucleotides, the CDR3 is TGTGCCAGTAGACCCTGGGGTGGAGAAGAGACCCAGTACTTC. This encodes CASRPWGGEETQYF.

The genes are TRBV7-9 and TRBJ1-1, with 11 bases lining up with TRBD1. V dropped 5 bases and J dropped 0; count of bases not matched to a gene: 5. CDR3 length: 16 amino acids. Germline values: CDR1 SEHNR, CDR2 FQNEAQ (reference sequence). The CDR3 nucleotides are TGTGCCAGCAGCCCTGGACAGGGGGCGATGAACACTGAAGCTTTCTTT. It translates to CASSPGQGAMNTEAFF.

The gene calls are TRBV2 and TRBJ2-2, with TRBD2 identical over 9 bases. Germline CDR1 SNHLY, CDR2 FYNNEI. This CDR3 has 13 residues. V lost 6 bases, J lost 8 bases, and 4 bases stayed unmatched. CDR3 coding DNA: TGTGCCAGCAGAAGGACTAGCGAAGGGGAGCTGTTTTTT. The encoded protein is CASRRTSEGELFF.

The chain employs TRBV28 and TRBJ2-7, with D tentatively TRBD2 (5 bases). The germline V and J ends were trimmed by 6 bases and 3 bases, with 18 bases remaining between them. This CDR3 contains 15 residues. Germline lookup yields CDR1 MDHEN and CDR2 SYDVKM. CDR3 nucleotides: TGTGCCAGCAGGGATTCAGGAGGTGTGGGCTACGAGCAGTACTTC. It codes for CASRDSGGVGYEQYF.

This rearrangement joins TRBV25-1 to TRBJ1-3; D possibly corresponds to TRBD1 (5 bases). The ends were cut back, 3 bases at V and 7 bases at J, with 13 bases in the middle. This CDR3 comprises 14 residues. Germline loops: CDR1 MGHDK, CDR2 SYGVNS. CDR3 sequence (DNA): TGTGCCAGCAGTGAGGAGGGGCTCTGGAACACCATATATTTT. It yields the protein CASSEEGLWNTIYF.

This chain joins TRBV7-9 and TRBJ1-1; D is possibly TRBD1 (6 bases). V was trimmed by 3 bases and J by 1 base, leaving 12 bases between them. Germline V gene lookup returns CDR1 SEHNR and CDR2 FQNEAQ (reference sequence). The CDR3 has 15 amino acids. The chain's CDR3 is CASSFSRGGNTEAFF. Written as DNA, the CDR3 is TGTGCCAGCAGCTTCTCCAGGGGCGGGAACACTGAAGCTTTCTTT.

The chain joins TRBV28 to TRBJ2-7, with 7 bases fitting TRBD1. The germline V gene encodes CDR1 MDHEN and CDR2 SYDVKM. V gave up 6 bases and J gave up 2 bases; unmatched junction bases: 10. The length of the CDR3 is 15 residues. CDR3 amino acids: CASRIGQVVPYEQYF. CDR3 DNA sequence: TGTGCCAGCAGAATTGGACAGGTTGTTCCCTACGAGCAGTACTTC.

The V and J genes are TRBV19 and TRBJ2-2; D remains unclear. V was trimmed by 8 bases and J by 6 bases, leaving 19 bases between them. CDR1 is LNHDA, CDR2 SQIVND, per germline (reference sequence). CDR3 length: 15 amino acids. Here the CDR3 DNA reads TGTGCCAGTTCTCGCCTCCTATTCTTGCCCGGGGAGCTGTTTTTT. This encodes CASSRLLFLPGELFF.

The chain carries TRBV7-2 and TRBJ1-5; D not resolved. The V end lost 1 base, the J end lost 11 bases, and 15 bases lay between the germline ends. From germline, CDR1 is SGHTA and CDR2 FQGNSA. This CDR3 comprises 14 residues. CDR3 amino acids: CASSLGAGETAQHF. As DNA, the CDR3 is TGTGCCAGCAGCTTAGGGGCCGGAGAAACGGCCCAGCATTTT.

The chain couples TRBV6-5 to TRBJ1-1; D is possibly TRBD1 (5 bases). V dropped 2 bases and J dropped 1 base, with 8 bases sitting between them. The CDR3 is made up of 14 amino acids. Germline lookup yields CDR1 MNHEY and CDR2 SVGAGI. The CDR3 DNA reads as TGTGCCAGCAGTTACCGGGGGTGGAACACTGAAGCTTTCTTT. It specifies CASSYRGWNTEAFF.

The J gene is TRBJ2-7, the V gene TRBV5-1; 9 nucleotides agree with TRBD1. The trim removed 7 bases at V and 0 bases at J, leaving 5 bases unmatched. There are 14 residues in the CDR3. The germline V gene has CDR1 SGHRS and CDR2 YFSETQ. CDR3 bases: TGCGCCAGCCGGGGGGACAGGGCCTCCTACGAGCAGTACTTC. This gives the protein CASRGDRASYEQYF.

The chain recombines TRBV28 with TRBJ1-3, with D uncertain. Germline V gene lookup returns CDR1 MDHEN and CDR2 SYDVKM. V was pared by 3 bases and J by 0 bases, with 12 bases between. The CDR3 length is 16 residues. CDR3 amino acids: CASSFYGVYSGNTIYF. CDR3 in DNA: TGTGCCAGCAGTTTTTACGGGGTTTACTCTGGAAACACCATATATTTT.

This sequence joins TRBV3-1 (or the pseudogene TRBV3-2) and TRBJ1-1; D ambiguous. V was pared by 0 bases and J by 9 bases, with 8 bases between. CDR3 length: 12 amino acids. CDR1 and CDR2 (germline): LGHDT, YNNKEL (reference sequence). This CDR3 reads CASSQEPQQAFF. The CDR3 nucleotides are TGTGCCAGCAGCCAAGAGCCACAACAAGCTTTCTTT.

The rearrangement links TRBV28 to TRBJ2-7, with 7 bases matching TRBD1. In germline, CDR1 is MDHEN, CDR2 SYDVKM. Germline trimming cut 4 bases from V and 0 bases from J; bases unmatched to any gene: 6. The CDR3 extends over 15 amino acids. The CDR3 protein is CASSSGTVRSYEQYF. CDR3 DNA: TGTGCCAGCAGTTCCGGGACAGTCCGCTCCTACGAGCAGTACTTC.

This chain connects TRBV5-1 to TRBJ2-5; either TRBD1 or TRBD2 may supply D (5 bases each). V was trimmed by 0 bases and J by 2 bases, leaving 14 bases between them. There are 16 residues in the CDR3. Germline CDR1 SGHRS, CDR2 YFSETQ. The CDR3 here is CASSLGGYRVQETQYF. CDR3 nucleotide sequence: TGCGCCAGCAGCTTGGGGGGGTACAGAGTACAAGAGACCCAGTACTTC.

The J gene is TRBJ2-7, the V gene TRBV19; possibly TRBD1 or TRBD2 for D (5 bases each). This CDR3 region has 13 residues. V was shortened by 5 bases and J by 12 bases, with 20 bases between the two germline ends. The V gene's germline CDR1 is LNHDA and CDR2 SQIVND (reference sequence). CDR3 in amino acids: CASSPGTGNRAYF. The CDR3 DNA is TGTGCCAGTAGTCCCGGGACGGGTAATAGGGCGTACTTC.

The genes are TRBV10-3 and TRBJ2-1; D perhaps matches TRBD2 (6 bases). Germline V gives CDR1 ENHRY, CDR2 SYGVKD. V was shortened by 3 bases and J by 4 bases, with 10 bases between the two germline ends. The CDR3 is 14 amino acids. The CDR3 reads CAISDPGLYNEQFF. In nucleotides, the CDR3 is TGTGCCATCAGTGACCCGGGACTGTACAATGAGCAGTTCTTC.

The chain couples TRBV29-1 to TRBJ2-7; 8 nucleotides agree with TRBD2. The CDR3 consists of 14 residues. Germline V gene data show CDR1 as SQVTM and CDR2 as ANQGSEA. Germline trimming cut 4 bases from V and 8 bases from J; bases unmatched to any gene: 13. The chain's CDR3 is CSVAFRLAKGQQYF. CDR3 DNA sequence: TGCAGCGTTGCATTCAGACTAGCGAAAGGTCAGCAGTACTTC.

This chain joins TRBV21-1 and TRBJ2-1; the table's D gene call, TRBD2, was not cross checked with the DNA. TRBV21-1 corresponds to a pseudogene. CDR3 length: 17 residues. CDR3 DNA sequence: TGTGCCAGCAGCAAAGACACTGGCGGCATTTCCTACAATGAGCAGTTCTTC. Translation: CASSKDTGGISYNEQFF.

J is TRBJ1-5 and V is TRBV7-9, with 10 bases identical to TRBD1. There are 16 residues in the CDR3. The J segment lost 0 bases and the V segment lost 3 bases, leaving 2 bases of the junction unmatched. Looked up from germline, CDR1 is SEHNR and CDR2 is FQNEAQ (reference sequence). The CDR3 coding sequence is TGTGCCAGCAGCTTCGGACAGGGGGTTAGCAATCAGCCCCAGCATTTT. Translated: CASSFGQGVSNQPQHF. The whole variable domain, remainder taken from reference TRBV7-9 and TRBJ1-5, is DTGVSQNPRHKITKRGQNVTFRCDPISEHNRLYWYRQTLGQGPEFLTYFQNEAQLEKSRLLSDRFSAERPKGSFSTLEIQRTEQGDSAMYLCASSFGQGVSNQPQHFGDGTRLSIL.

The genes are TRBV6-6 and TRBJ1-1; 9 bases fit TRBD1. The germline CDR1 and CDR2 sequences are MNHNY and SVGAGI (reference sequence). This CDR3 has 14 residues. The V gene end was trimmed by 5 bases and the J gene end by 5 bases; junction bases not matched to a gene: 6. The CDR3 nucleotides are TGTGCCAGCAGTAAGGGACAGGGAAGTACTGAAGCTTTCTTT. Its translation is CASSKGQGSTEAFF.

This chain links TRBV9 with TRBJ1-1; no definite D call. This CDR3 spans 14 amino acids. Germline V gene lookup returns CDR1 SGDLS and CDR2 YYNGEE. With 0 bases removed from V and 0 bases from J, the gap between germline ends came to 6 bases. The CDR3 DNA is TGTGCCAGCAGCGTAGATACCCTGAACACTGAAGCTTTCTTT. Residues: CASSVDTLNTEAFF.

The chain joins TRBV6-5 to TRBJ1-5; D is unresolved. The V gene lost 6 bases and the J gene lost 0 bases, with 12 bases spanning the gap. Per germline, CDR1 MNHEY and CDR2 SVGAGI. This CDR3 is 15 amino acids long. CDR3 bases: TGTGCCAGCAGGCGACAACGAAATAGCAATCAGCCCCAGCATTTT. Its protein product is CASRRQRNSNQPQHF.

The J gene is TRBJ1-5, the V gene TRBV19; 7 bases map to TRBD1. There are 15 residues in the CDR3. Germline V gene data show CDR1 as LNHDA and CDR2 as SQIVND (reference sequence). The V segment lost 5 bases and the J segment 4 bases; nucleotides outside the gene matches: 8. CDR3 protein: CASSRTGAKNQPQHF. The CDR3 nucleotides read TGTGCCAGTAGTCGTACAGGGGCAAAAAATCAGCCCCAGCATTTT.